Shown below are 28 T cell receptor beta chains from a single sample sequenced in a study of Tregs in tolerant kidney transplant recipients. Sequencing used immunoSEQ multiplex PCR; TCRdb keeps in-frame clones, though not all of them. Of around 74,000 clones in the sample, 98% were seen once. Sequencing used CD4+ T cells from blood, obtained before the transplant. The origin of the receptors is a human donor who received a combined kidney and bone marrow transplant.

The chain links TRBV4-2 to TRBJ1-3; tentatively, D is TRBD1 (5 bases). Germline V gene lookup returns CDR1 LGHNA and CDR2 YNFKEQ. Trimming left V 0 bases short and J 2 bases short, with 20 bases between. This CDR3 has 19 amino acids. CDR3 DNA sequence: TGTGCCAGCAGCCAAGAACCCCGGCAGGGAAGGCTGCCTGGAAACACCATATATTTT. It codes for CASSQEPRQGRLPGNTIYF.

The table lists this clone with a count of one. This chain links TRBV7-2 with TRBJ2-5; TRBD1 matches 11 bases. Trimming took 5 bases from V and 5 from J; bases not matched to a gene: 4. The CDR3 spans 14 residues. Germline values: CDR1 SGHTA, CDR2 FQGNSA. The DNA for the CDR3 is TGTGCCAGCAGCCCGGACAGGGGGCTGGAGACCCAGTACTTC. Translated: CASSPDRGLETQYF.

V gene TRBV6-6 combines with J gene TRBJ2-5; 7 bases fit TRBD2. V shed 7 bases and J 4 bases; nucleotides not matched to a gene: 12. This CDR3 region has 15 residues. Germline CDR1 MNHNY, CDR2 SVGAGI (reference sequence). The CDR3 DNA reads as TGTGCCAGCACCTATAGCGGGTGGGGCGTAGAGACCCAGTACTTC. Amino acids: CASTYSGWGVETQYF.

This chain links TRBV5-6 with TRBJ2-7, with 9 bases identical to TRBD1. CDR3 length equals 15 residues. Germline V gene data show CDR1 as SGHDT and CDR2 as YYEEEE. The V gene end was trimmed by 3 bases and the J gene end by 4 bases; junction bases not matched to a gene: 8. The CDR3 is CASSYPGQGSYEQYF. Written as DNA, the CDR3 is TGTGCCAGCAGCTACCCGGGACAGGGTTCGTACGAGCAGTACTTC.

Only one count was recorded for this clone. The chain is built from TRBV5-1 and TRBJ2-3, with 8 bases fitting TRBD2. V lost 5 bases and J lost 4; bases outside the gene matches: 6. Per the germline V gene, CDR1 is SGHRS and CDR2 is YFSETQ. This CDR3 spans 14 amino acids. This CDR3 is CASRGLVSADTQYF. The DNA of the CDR3 is TGCGCCAGCAGGGGACTAGTAAGCGCAGATACGCAGTATTTT.

The chain is built from TRBV11-3 and TRBJ2-7, with D tentatively TRBD2 (6 bases). Trimming took off 5 bases at V and 1 base at J, with 15 bases between the two ends. CDR1 is SGHNT and CDR2 is YENEEA in the germline V gene. The CDR3 length is 15 residues. The CDR3 coding sequence is TGTGCCAGCAGCCGGGACGGGGGACGGTCCTACGAGCAGTACTTC. Translated, it gives CASSRDGGRSYEQYF.

The V call is TRBV6-5, the J call TRBJ1-6; 7 bases are a match to TRBD1. The junction had 3 bases not matched to a gene; V was cut back by 4 bases and J by 6 bases. Germline CDR1 is MNHEY and CDR2 is SVGAGI. The CDR3 runs 14 residues. CDR3 DNA sequence: TGTGCCAGCAGTTTGACAGGGCCTAATTCACCCCTCCACTTT. The encoded protein is CASSLTGPNSPLHF.

The V gene is TRBV19, the J gene TRBJ1-1; TRBD1 matches 9 bases. The CDR3 runs 16 residues. The germline V gene has CDR1 LNHDA and CDR2 SQIVND (reference sequence). Trimming cost V 3 bases and J 6 bases; bases outside gene matches: 11. The CDR3 DNA reads as TGTGCCAGTAGTATGGGTACAGGGGGCGCCTTGGCTGAAGCTTTCTTT. It codes for CASSMGTGGALAEAFF. The variable domain in full, completed from reference TRBV19 and TRBJ1-1, reads DGGITQSPKYLFRKEGQNVTLSCEQNLNHDAMYWYRQDPGQGLRLIYYSQIVNDFQKGDIAEGYSVSREKKESFPLTVTSAQKNPTAFYLCASSMGTGGALAEAFFGQGTRLTVV.

The chain carries TRBV9 and TRBJ1-4; maybe TRBD1 (5 bases). Trimming pared 0 bases from V and 7 bases from J, leaving 13 bases between. Germline CDR1 and CDR2: SGDLS and YYNGEE. The CDR3 extends over 15 amino acids. The CDR3 here is CASSVGGEGGEKLFF. The CDR3 nucleotides are TGTGCCAGCAGCGTAGGGGGGGAAGGTGGTGAAAAACTGTTTTTT.

V gene TRBV6-4 combines with J gene TRBJ1-4; D unclear. Germline V gene sequence: CDR1 MRHNA, CDR2 SNTAGT. V was cut by 0 bases and J by 5 bases, with 16 bases left in between. This CDR3 region has 17 residues. CDR3 DNA: TGTGCCAGCAGTGACTCGAGATTTGGCGCGGGGAATGAAAAACTGTTTTTT. Encoded protein: CASSDSRFGAGNEKLFF.

The chain employs TRBV6-5 and TRBJ2-2; D gene uncertain. Trimming stripped 2 bases from V and 7 bases from J, with 11 bases between. CDR3 length: 14 residues. From germline, CDR1 is MNHEY and CDR2 SVGAGI. The CDR3 reads CASSYQQVLGELFF. In DNA, the CDR3 is TGTGCCAGCAGTTACCAGCAGGTCCTCGGGGAGCTGTTTTTT.

This chain joins TRBV2 and TRBJ2-7, with 11 nucleotides matching TRBD1. V lost 0 bases and J lost 2; bases outside the gene matches: 3. This CDR3 has 16 amino acids. Germline V gives CDR1 SNHLY, CDR2 FYNNEI. CDR3 in amino acids: CASSEADRGLPYEQYF. CDR3 DNA: TGTGCCAGCAGTGAAGCGGACAGGGGGCTCCCCTACGAGCAGTACTTC.

This clone was observed a handful of times. The chain recombines TRBV30 with TRBJ1-1; D is unclear. The CDR3 is 12 amino acids. The germline V gene has CDR1 GTSNPN and CDR2 SVGIG (reference sequence). Deletions cut 2 bases from V and 13 bases from J, with 17 bases between. The CDR3 DNA is TGTGCCTGGAGTCCGGGAAATGCCATGGGTTTCTTT. Translated: CAWSPGNAMGFF.

This chain links TRBV4-1 with TRBJ1-2, with D unclear. Germline CDR1 MGHRA, CDR2 YSYEKL. CDR3 length: 16 amino acids. V lost 0 bases and J lost 0, with 11 bases in between. The chain's CDR3 is CASSQDRGNSNYGYTF. CDR3 nucleotides: TGCGCCAGCAGCCAAGATCGAGGGAACTCTAACTATGGCTACACCTTC.

The CDR3: CASSVSRDTEAFF. CDR3 DNA sequence: TGTGCCAGTAGTGTCTCCAGGGACACTGAAGCTTTCTTT. V usage is TRBV19 and J usage is TRBJ1-1, with D possibly matching TRBD1 (5 bases). This CDR3 is 13 amino acids long. Trimming pared 5 bases from V and 3 bases from J, leaving 10 bases between. CDR1 LNHDA and CDR2 SQIVND come from the germline V gene (reference sequence). Supplemented by reference TRBV19 and TRBJ1-1, the full variable domain reads DGGITQSPKYLFRKEGQNVTLSCEQNLNHDAMYWYRQDPGQGLRLIYYSQIVNDFQKGDIAEGYSVSREKKESFPLTVTSAQKNPTAFYLCASSVSRDTEAFFGQGTRLTVV.

The rearrangement uses TRBV6-6 and TRBJ2-1; D might be TRBD1 (8 bases). The V end was cut by 5 bases, the J end by 12 bases, with 17 bases between. The germline gives CDR1 MNHNY, CDR2 SVGAGI (reference sequence). The CDR3 contains 13 residues. In DNA, the CDR3 is TGTGCCAGCAGTCCAACAGGGGGGGTTGGGCAGTTCTTC. This codes for CASSPTGGVGQFF.

The chain links TRBV7-6 to TRBJ1-3, with 7 bases matching TRBD1. The length of the CDR3 is 17 residues. CDR1 and CDR2 from the germline V gene are SGHVS and FNYEAQ. The V gene end was trimmed by 4 bases and the J gene end by 0 bases; junction bases not matched to a gene: 9. CDR3: CASSSERTGDSGNTIYF. The CDR3 DNA follows: TGTGCCAGCAGCTCCGAAAGAACAGGGGACTCTGGAAACACCATATATTTT.

V gene TRBV7-8 combines with J gene TRBJ1-1; a possible D gene is TRBD1 (5 bases). This CDR3 has 16 residues. Germline CDR1 SGHVS, CDR2 FQNEAQ. V lost 5 bases and J 0 bases, leaving 16 bases between the germline ends. CDR3 nucleotide sequence: TGTGCCAGCAGCCCCCACCGCGGGGGGATGAACACTGAAGCTTTCTTT. It is translated as CASSPHRGGMNTEAFF.

DNA of the CDR3: TGTGCCAGCAGCCTAGGGGGCGGGAGGGCCGGGATTGAGCAGTTCTTC. Residues: CASSLGGGRAGIEQFF. This rearrangement joins TRBV7-2 to TRBJ2-1; 9 bases fit TRBD2. V lost 5 bases to trimming and J lost 9 bases; unmatched junction nucleotides: 14. CDR1 is SGHTA and CDR2 is FQGNSA in the germline V gene. The CDR3 runs to 16 residues.

This chain connects TRBV19 to TRBJ2-6; TRBD2 is a possible D gene (5 bases). Germline V CDR1 and CDR2: LNHDA, SQIVND (reference sequence). Trimming stripped 7 bases from V and 0 bases from J, with 13 bases between. CDR3 size: 16 residues. The CDR3 loop is CASTSKPRSGANVLTF. The CDR3 nucleotides read TGTGCCAGTACTAGCAAACCCCGCTCTGGGGCCAACGTCCTGACTTTC.

Only one count was recorded for this clone. CDR3 sequence reads: CATSRDPGLARETQYF. In DNA, the CDR3 is TGTGCCACCAGCAGAGATCCAGGACTAGCGAGGGAGACCCAGTACTTC. The gene calls are TRBV15 and TRBJ2-5; 9 positions match TRBD2. Germline loops: CDR1 LNHNV, CDR2 YYDKDF (reference sequence). J gave up 5 bases and V 0 bases, and 7 bases lay outside the gene matches. CDR3 length: 16 residues.

This rearrangement joins TRBV19 to TRBJ2-7; 8 nucleotides match TRBD2. Germline V gene data show CDR1 as LNHDA and CDR2 as SQIVND (reference sequence). The CDR3 loop spans 14 amino acids. V was pared by 4 bases and J by 2 bases, with 4 bases of the junction left unmatched. The CDR3 bases are TGTGCCAGTAGTACCCCGGGACTAGCCTACGAGCAGTACTTC. It codes for CASSTPGLAYEQYF. Drawing the rest from reference TRBV19 and TRBJ2-7, the complete variable domain is DGGITQSPKYLFRKEGQNVTLSCEQNLNHDAMYWYRQDPGQGLRLIYYSQIVNDFQKGDIAEGYSVSREKKESFPLTVTSAQKNPTAFYLCASSTPGLAYEQYFGPGTRLTVT.

The chain employs TRBV27 and TRBJ2-7; 9 bases align to TRBD2. Germline CDR1 is MNHEY and CDR2 is SMNVEV (reference sequence). The CDR3 covers 17 residues. V gave up 4 bases and J gave up 2 bases; unmatched junction bases: 12. CDR3 in DNA: TGTGCCAGCAGTTCGGGGCAGGGGAGACTAGCGGCCTACGAGCAGTACTTC. As protein: CASSSGQGRLAAYEQYF.

This clone was seen only once. The chain uses TRBV27 and TRBJ1-1; the match to TRBD1 covers 7 bases. The V gene's germline CDR1 is MNHEY and CDR2 SMNVEV (reference sequence). This CDR3 has 15 residues. The trim removed 4 bases at V and 4 bases at J, leaving 9 bases unmatched. The CDR3 loop reads CASSSPGQPGTEAFF. DNA for the CDR3: TGTGCCAGCAGTTCACCGGGACAGCCAGGCACTGAAGCTTTCTTT.

The chain combines TRBV6-4 with TRBJ2-3; D is perhaps TRBD1 (5 bases). The V gene's germline CDR1 is MRHNA and CDR2 SNTAGT. The V end was cut by 5 bases, the J end by 1 base, with 13 bases between. This CDR3 contains 15 residues. The CDR3 protein is CASSTDSDGTDTQYF. The CDR3 nucleotides are TGTGCCAGCAGTACCGACAGCGACGGCACAGATACGCAGTATTTT.

The rearrangement uses TRBV7-2 and TRBJ1-2; 7 nucleotides agree with TRBD1. CDR3 length equals 17 residues. The germline CDR1 and CDR2 sequences are SGHTA and FQGNSA. V dropped 5 bases and J dropped 4; count of bases not matched to a gene: 16. The CDR3 region is CASSPSANRGGGYGYTF. The CDR3 DNA is TGTGCCAGCAGCCCGTCAGCGAACAGGGGCGGTGGCTATGGCTACACCTTC.

The V and J genes are TRBV13 and TRBJ2-1, with 8 bases lining up with TRBD1. J gave up 0 bases and V 5 bases, and 6 bases lay outside the gene matches. Looked up from germline, CDR1 is PRHDT and CDR2 is FYEKMQ (reference sequence). This CDR3 has 16 amino acids. The CDR3 reads CASSLNTGGSYNEQFF. The CDR3 nucleotides are TGTGCCAGCAGCCTAAACACAGGGGGCTCCTACAATGAGCAGTTCTTC.

The chain combines TRBV19 with TRBJ2-7; 10 nucleotides match TRBD2. The CDR3 is 12 amino acids. The germline V gene encodes CDR1 LNHDA and CDR2 SQIVND (reference sequence). J lost 4 bases, V lost 9 bases, and 3 bases had no gene match. CDR3 DNA sequence: TGTGCCAGCGGGACTAGCGCTTACGAGCAGTACTTC. Its protein is CASGTSAYEQYF.